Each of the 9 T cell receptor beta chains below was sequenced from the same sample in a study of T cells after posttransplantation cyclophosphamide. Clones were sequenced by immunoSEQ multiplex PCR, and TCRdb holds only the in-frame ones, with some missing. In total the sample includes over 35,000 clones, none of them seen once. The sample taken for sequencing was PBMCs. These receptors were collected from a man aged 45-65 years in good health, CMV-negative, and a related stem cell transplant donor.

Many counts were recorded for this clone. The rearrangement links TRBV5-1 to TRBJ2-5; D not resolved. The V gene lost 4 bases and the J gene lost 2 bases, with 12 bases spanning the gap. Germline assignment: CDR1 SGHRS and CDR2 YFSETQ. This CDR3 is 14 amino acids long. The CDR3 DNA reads TGCGCCAGCAGCAGACGACAAAGACAAGAGACCCAGTACTTC. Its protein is CASSRRQRQETQYF.

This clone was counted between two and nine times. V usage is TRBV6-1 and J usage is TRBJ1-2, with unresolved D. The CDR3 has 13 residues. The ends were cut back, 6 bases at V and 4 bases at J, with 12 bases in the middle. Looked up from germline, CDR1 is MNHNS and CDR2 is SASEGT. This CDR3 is CASSPPGSYGYTF. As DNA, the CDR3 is TGTGCCAGCAGCCCACCGGGGTCCTATGGCTACACCTTC.

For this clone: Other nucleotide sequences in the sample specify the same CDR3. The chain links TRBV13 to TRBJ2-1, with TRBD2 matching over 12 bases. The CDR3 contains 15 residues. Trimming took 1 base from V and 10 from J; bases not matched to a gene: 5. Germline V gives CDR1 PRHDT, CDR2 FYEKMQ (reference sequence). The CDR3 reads CASSLEASGGEEQFF. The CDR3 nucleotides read TGTGCCAGCAGCTTAGAGGCTAGCGGGGGGGAGGAGCAGTTCTTC.

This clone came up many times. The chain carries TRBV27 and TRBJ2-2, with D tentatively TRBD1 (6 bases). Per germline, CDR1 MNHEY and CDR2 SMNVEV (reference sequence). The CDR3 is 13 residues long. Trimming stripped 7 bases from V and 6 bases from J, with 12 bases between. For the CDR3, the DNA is TGTGCCAGCAAGTCACAGGGTTCCGGGGAGCTGTTTTTT. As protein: CASKSQGSGELFF.

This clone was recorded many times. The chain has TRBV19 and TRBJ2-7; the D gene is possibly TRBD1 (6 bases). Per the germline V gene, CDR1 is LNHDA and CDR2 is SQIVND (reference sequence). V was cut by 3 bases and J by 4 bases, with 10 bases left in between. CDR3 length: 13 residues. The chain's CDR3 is CASSMGAGYEQYF. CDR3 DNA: TGTGCCAGTAGTATGGGGGCTGGTTACGAGCAGTACTTC.

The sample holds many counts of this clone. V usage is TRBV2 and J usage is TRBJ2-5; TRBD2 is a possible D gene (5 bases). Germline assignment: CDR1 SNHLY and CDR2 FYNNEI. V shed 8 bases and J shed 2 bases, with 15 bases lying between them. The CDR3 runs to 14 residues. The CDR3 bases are TGTGCCAGCGAGTATACTAGAGGACAAGAGACCCAGTACTTC. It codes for CASEYTRGQETQYF. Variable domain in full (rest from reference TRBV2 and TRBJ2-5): EPEVTQTPSHQVTQMGQEVILRCVPISNHLYFYWYRQILGQKVEFLVSFYNNEISEKSEIFDDQFSVERPDGSNFTLKIRSTKLEDSAMYFCASEYTRGQETQYFGPGTRLLVL.

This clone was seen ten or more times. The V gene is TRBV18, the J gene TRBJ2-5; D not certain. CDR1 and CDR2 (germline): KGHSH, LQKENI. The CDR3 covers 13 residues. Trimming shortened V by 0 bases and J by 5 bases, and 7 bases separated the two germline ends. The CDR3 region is CASSPPQAETQYF. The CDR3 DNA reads TGTGCCAGCTCACCACCGCAGGCGGAGACCCAGTACTTC.

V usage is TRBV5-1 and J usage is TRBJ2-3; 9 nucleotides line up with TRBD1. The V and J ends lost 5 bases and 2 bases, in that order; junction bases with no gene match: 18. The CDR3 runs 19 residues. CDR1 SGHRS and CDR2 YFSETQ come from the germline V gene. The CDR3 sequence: CASRPMGQGLGLNTDTQYF. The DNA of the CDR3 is TGCGCCAGCAGACCGATGGGACAGGGTCTCGGACTCAACACAGATACGCAGTATTTT. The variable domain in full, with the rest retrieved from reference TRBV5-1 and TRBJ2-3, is KAGVTQTPRYLIKTRGQQVTLSCSPISGHRSVSWYQQTPGQGLQFLFEYFSETQRNKGNFPGRFSGRQFSNSRSEMNVSTLELGDSALYLCASRPMGQGLGLNTDTQYFGPGTRLTVL.

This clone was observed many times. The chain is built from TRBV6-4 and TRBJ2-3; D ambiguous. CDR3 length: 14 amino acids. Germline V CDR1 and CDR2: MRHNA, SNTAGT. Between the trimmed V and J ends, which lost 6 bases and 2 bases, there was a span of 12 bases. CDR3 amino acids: CASSLRGLTDTQYF. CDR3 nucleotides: TGTGCCAGCAGCCTAAGAGGCCTCACAGATACGCAGTATTTT.